This TCR beta chain was identified in a study of T cell repertoires in cytomegalovirus infection. This CDR3 is built from 15 residues. Per the germline V gene, CDR1 is SEHNR and CDR2 is FQNEAQ (reference sequence). The J segment lost 3 bases and the V segment lost 7 bases, leaving 8 bases of the junction unmatched. Comment on this clonotype: What it binds is unknown.

MiXCR, applied by TCRdb to the reads, yields one record per CDR3 protein. The sample yields approximately 71,000 distinct CDR3 sequences, more than 20% seen once. The origin of this receptor is a human donor in good health (CMV status not recorded). Some clones in this sample may be carry-over from other donors' samples. The rearrangement uses TRBV7-9 and TRBJ2-5; TRBD1 aligns across 10 bases. The sequences come from CD8+ T cells from cultured PBMCs, collected from culture after CMV antigen stimulation. CDR3 DNA: TGTGCCAGCACCCGACCTGGACAGGGGGAAGAGACCCAGTACTTC. It yields the protein CASTRPGQGEETQYF.